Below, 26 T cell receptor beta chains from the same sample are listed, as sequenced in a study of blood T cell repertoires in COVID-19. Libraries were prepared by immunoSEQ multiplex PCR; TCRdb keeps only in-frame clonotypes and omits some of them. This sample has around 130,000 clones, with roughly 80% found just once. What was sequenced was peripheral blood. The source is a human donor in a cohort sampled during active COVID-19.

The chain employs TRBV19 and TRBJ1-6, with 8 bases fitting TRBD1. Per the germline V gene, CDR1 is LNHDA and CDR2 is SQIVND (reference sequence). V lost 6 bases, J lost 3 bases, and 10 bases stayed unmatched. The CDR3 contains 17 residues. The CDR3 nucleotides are TGTGCCAGTAGCGTTCGACAGGGGATTGACTATAATTCACCCCTCCACTTT. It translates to CASSVRQGIDYNSPLHF. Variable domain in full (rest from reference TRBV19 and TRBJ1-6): DGGITQSPKYLFRKEGQNVTLSCEQNLNHDAMYWYRQDPGQGLRLIYYSQIVNDFQKGDIAEGYSVSREKKESFPLTVTSAQKNPTAFYLCASSVRQGIDYNSPLHFGNGTRLTVT.

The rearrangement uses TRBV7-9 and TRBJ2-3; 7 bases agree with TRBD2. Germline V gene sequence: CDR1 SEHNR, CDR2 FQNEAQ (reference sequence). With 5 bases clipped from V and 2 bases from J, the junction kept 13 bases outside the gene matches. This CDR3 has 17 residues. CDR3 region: CASSPPGAGSFTDTQYF. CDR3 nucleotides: TGTGCCAGCAGCCCTCCGGGAGCGGGGAGTTTCACAGATACGCAGTATTTT.

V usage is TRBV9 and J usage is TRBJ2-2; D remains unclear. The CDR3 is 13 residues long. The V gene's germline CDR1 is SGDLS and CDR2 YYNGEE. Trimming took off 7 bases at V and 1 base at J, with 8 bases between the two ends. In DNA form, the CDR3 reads TGTGCCAGCCAGTATCGGAACACCGGGGAGCTGTTTTTT. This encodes CASQYRNTGELFF.

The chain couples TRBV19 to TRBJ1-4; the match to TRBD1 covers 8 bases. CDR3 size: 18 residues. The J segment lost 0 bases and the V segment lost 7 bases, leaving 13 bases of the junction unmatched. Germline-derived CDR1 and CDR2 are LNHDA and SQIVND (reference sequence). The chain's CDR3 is CASTRTGRRAATNEKLFF. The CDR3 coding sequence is TGTGCCAGTACCCGGACAGGGAGGAGGGCAGCAACTAATGAAAAACTGTTTTTT.

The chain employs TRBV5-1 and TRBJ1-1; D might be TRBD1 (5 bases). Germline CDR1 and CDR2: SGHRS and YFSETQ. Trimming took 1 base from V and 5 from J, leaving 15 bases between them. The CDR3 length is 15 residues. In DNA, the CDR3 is TGCGCCAGCAGCTTGTATATTGGCGGGGGAACTGAAGCTTTCTTT. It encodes CASSLYIGGGTEAFF. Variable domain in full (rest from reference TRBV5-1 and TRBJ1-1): KAGVTQTPRYLIKTRGQQVTLSCSPISGHRSVSWYQQTPGQGLQFLFEYFSETQRNKGNFPGRFSGRQFSNSRSEMNVSTLELGDSALYLCASSLYIGGGTEAFFGQGTRLTVV.

The CDR3 bases are TGTGCCAGCAGCCAAGCTTCTGGAAACACCATATATTTT. Translated: CASSQASGNTIYF. The gene calls are TRBV3-1 (or the pseudogene TRBV3-2) and TRBJ1-3, with D uncertain. CDR1 and CDR2 from the germline V gene are LGHDT and YNNKEL (reference sequence). The CDR3 loop spans 13 amino acids. The V end was cut by 1 base, the J end by 1 base, with 2 bases between.

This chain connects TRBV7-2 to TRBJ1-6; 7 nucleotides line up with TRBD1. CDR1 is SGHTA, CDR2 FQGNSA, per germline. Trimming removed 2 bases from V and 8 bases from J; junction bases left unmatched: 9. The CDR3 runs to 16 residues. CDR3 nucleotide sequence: TGTGCCAGCAGCTTAAGGGGGCAGGGCAAGGATTCACCCCTCCACTTT. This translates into CASSLRGQGKDSPLHF. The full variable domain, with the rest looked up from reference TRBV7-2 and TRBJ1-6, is GAGVSQSPSNKVTEKGKDVELRCDPISGHTALYWYRQSLGQGLEFLIYFQGNSAPDKSGLPSDRFSAERTGGSVSTLTIQRTQQEDSAVYLCASSLRGQGKDSPLHFGNGTRLTVT.

The CDR3 DNA follows: TGTGCCAGCAGCTCTAGGAGTGGTGGGGAGACCCAGTACTTC. It translates to CASSSRSGGETQYF. The chain joins TRBV5-8 to TRBJ2-5; D not resolved. CDR1 is SGHTS, CDR2 YDEGEE, per germline. The CDR3 is made up of 14 amino acids. The ends were cut back, 3 bases at V and 5 bases at J, with 14 bases in the middle.

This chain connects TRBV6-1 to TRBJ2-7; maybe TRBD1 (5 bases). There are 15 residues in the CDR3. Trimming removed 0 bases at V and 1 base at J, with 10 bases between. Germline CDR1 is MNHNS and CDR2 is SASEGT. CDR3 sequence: CASSEALAGSYEQYF. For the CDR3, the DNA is TGTGCCAGCAGTGAAGCGCTGGCAGGGTCCTACGAGCAGTACTTC.

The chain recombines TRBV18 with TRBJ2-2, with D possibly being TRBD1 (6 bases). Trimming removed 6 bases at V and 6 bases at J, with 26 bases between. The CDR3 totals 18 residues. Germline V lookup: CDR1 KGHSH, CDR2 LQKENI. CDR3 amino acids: CASSTQAGILQGAGELFF. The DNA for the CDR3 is TGTGCCAGCTCGACCCAAGCAGGGATCTTACAGGGCGCCGGGGAGCTGTTTTTT.

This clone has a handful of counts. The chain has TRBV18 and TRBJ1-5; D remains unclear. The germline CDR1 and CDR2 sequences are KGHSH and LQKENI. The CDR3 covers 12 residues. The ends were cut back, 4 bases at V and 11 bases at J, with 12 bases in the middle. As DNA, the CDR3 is TGTGCCAGCTCACGAGCTACAGAAGCCCAGCATTTT. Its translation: CASSRATEAQHF. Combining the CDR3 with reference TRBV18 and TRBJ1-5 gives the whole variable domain NAGVMQNPRHLVRRRGQEARLRCSPMKGHSHVYWYRQLPEEGLKFMVYLQKENIIDESGMPKERFSAEFPKEGPSILRIQQVVRGDSAAYFCASSRATEAQHFGDGTRLSIL.

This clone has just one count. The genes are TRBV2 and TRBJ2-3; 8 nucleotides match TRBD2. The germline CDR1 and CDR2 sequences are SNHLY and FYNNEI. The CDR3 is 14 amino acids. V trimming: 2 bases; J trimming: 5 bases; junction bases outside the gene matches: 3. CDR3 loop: CASSELLAGDTQYF. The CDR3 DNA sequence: TGTGCCAGCAGTGAACTGCTAGCGGGAGATACGCAGTATTTT.

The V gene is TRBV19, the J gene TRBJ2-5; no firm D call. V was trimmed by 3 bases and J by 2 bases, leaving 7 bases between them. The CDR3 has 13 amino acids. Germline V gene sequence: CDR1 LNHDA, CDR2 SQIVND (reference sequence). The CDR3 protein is CASSMSVQETQYF. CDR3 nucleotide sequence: TGTGCCAGTAGTATGTCGGTTCAAGAGACCCAGTACTTC.

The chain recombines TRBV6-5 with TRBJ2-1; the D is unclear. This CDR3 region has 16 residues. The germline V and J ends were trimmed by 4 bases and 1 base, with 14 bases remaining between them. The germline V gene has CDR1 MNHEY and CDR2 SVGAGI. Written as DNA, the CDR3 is TGTGCCAGCAGTTCCTCAAACTTACCATCCTACAATGAGCAGTTCTTC. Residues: CASSSSNLPSYNEQFF.

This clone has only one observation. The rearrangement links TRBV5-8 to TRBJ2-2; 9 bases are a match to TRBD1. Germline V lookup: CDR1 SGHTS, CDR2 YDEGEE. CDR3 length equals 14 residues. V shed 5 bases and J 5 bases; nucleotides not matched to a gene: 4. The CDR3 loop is CASSRDRVTGELFF. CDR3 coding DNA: TGTGCCAGCAGTCGGGACAGGGTTACCGGGGAGCTGTTTTTT. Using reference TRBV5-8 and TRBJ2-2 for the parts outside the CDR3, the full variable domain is EAGVTQSPTHLIKTRGQQATLRCSPISGHTSVYWYQQALGLGLQFLLWYDEGEERNRGNFPPRFSGRQFPNYSSELNVNALELEDSALYLCASSRDRVTGELFFGEGSRLTVL.

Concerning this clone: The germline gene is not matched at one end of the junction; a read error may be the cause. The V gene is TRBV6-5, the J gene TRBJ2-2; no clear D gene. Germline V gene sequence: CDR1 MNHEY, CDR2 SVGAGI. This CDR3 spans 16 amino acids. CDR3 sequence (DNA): TGTACCAGCAGTTACTCCAGGTCGCCTGGGACCGGGGAGCTGTTTTTT. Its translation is CTSSYSRSPGTGELFF.

The CDR3 spells CASSPETGRNTEAFF. DNA of the CDR3: TGCGCCAGCAGCCCAGAGACAGGAAGGAACACTGAAGCTTTCTTT. The chain is built from TRBV5-1 and TRBJ1-1; D is perhaps TRBD1 (6 bases). The CDR3 spans 15 residues. The germline V gene encodes CDR1 SGHRS and CDR2 YFSETQ. Deletions cut 4 bases from V and 1 base from J, with 14 bases between.

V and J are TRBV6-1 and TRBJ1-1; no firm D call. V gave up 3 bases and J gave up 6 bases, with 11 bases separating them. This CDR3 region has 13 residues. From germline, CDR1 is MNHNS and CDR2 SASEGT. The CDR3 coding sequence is TGTGCCAGCAGTGAGGGGAGCCCCCCTGAAGCTTTCTTT. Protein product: CASSEGSPPEAFF.

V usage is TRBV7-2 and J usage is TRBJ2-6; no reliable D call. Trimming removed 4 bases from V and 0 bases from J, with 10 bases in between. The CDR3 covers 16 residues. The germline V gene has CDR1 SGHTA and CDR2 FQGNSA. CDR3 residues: CASSSLISSGANVLTF. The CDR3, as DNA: TGTGCCAGCAGCTCCCTAATTAGCTCTGGGGCCAACGTCCTGACTTTC.

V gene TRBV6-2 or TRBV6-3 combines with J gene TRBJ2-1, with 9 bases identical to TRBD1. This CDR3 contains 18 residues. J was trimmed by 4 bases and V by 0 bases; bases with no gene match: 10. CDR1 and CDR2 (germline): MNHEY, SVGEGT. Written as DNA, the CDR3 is TGTGCCAGCAGTTACTCGATTCCCGGGACAGGGTTTTACAATGAGCAGTTCTTC. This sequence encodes CASSYSIPGTGFYNEQFF.

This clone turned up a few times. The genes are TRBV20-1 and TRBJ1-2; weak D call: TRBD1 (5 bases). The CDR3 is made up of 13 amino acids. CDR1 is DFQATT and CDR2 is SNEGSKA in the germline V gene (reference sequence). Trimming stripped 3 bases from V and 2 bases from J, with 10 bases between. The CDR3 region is CSASIPGNYGYTF. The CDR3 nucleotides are TGCAGTGCTAGTATCCCAGGGAACTATGGCTACACCTTC.

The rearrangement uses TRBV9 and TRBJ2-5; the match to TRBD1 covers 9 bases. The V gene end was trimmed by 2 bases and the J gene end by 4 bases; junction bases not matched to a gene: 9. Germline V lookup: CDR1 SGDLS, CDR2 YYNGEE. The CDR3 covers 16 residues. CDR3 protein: CASSVQPTGGGETQYF. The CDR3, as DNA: TGTGCCAGCAGCGTCCAACCAACAGGGGGCGGAGAGACCCAGTACTTC.

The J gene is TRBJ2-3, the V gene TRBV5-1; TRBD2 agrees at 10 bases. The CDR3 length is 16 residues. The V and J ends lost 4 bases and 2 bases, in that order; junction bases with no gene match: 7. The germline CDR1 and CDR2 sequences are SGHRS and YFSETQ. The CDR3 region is CASSPSGGAFTDTQYF. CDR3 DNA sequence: TGCGCCAGCAGCCCCAGCGGGGGGGCCTTCACAGATACGCAGTATTTT.

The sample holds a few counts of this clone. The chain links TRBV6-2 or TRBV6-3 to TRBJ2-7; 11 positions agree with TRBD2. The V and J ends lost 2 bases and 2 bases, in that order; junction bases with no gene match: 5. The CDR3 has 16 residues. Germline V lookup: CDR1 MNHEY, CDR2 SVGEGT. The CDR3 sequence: CASSYGASGGTYEQYF. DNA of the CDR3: TGTGCCAGCAGTTACGGGGCTAGCGGGGGGACCTACGAGCAGTACTTC.

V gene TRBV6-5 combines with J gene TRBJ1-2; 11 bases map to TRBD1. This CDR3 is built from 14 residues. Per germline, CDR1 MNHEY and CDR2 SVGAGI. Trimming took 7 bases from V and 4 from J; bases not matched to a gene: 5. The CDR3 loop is CASTRTGGGYGYTF. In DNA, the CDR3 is TGTGCCAGCACCCGGACAGGGGGCGGCTATGGCTACACCTTC.

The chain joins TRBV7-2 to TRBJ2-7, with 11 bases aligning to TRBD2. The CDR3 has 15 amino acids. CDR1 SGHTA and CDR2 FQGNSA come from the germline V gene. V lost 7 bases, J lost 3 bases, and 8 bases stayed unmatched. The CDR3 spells CASKQLAGGLYEQYF. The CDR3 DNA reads TGTGCCAGCAAACAGCTAGCGGGGGGCCTCTACGAGCAGTACTTC.